This T cell receptor beta chain was recorded in a study of human T cells and chemical hapten exposure (dated by TCRdb to about 2021). In the study overall: For sensitization, 2% DPC in acetone was applied to an approximately 2 cm by approximately 2 cm area of upper inner arm skin. Blood samples were taken from patients before sensitization (week 0) and then at 2, 6 and about 24 weeks after DPC sensitization. Most of the patients in the cohort were female, and the cohort covered alopecia areata with under or over 50% scalp involvement, alopecia totalis and alopecia universalis. Weekly therapeutic DPC doses were additionally applied to the scalp of patients throughout the roughly 25-week study period. Patch testing on the upper back used Finn chambers containing 0.01% DPC, with scoring done after 6 days according to International Contact Dermatitis Research Group standards. Peripheral blood TCR repertoire changes were tracked in vivo in alopecia patients during primary and secondary sensitization to the hapten diphenylcyclopropenone (DPC). The libraries were sequenced as a pool, and the TCR yield per sample differed mostly because of small variations in library volumes within the pool. Blood for TCR sequencing was provided by twenty-nine alopecia patients at one to four time points (pre-sensitization, 2, 6 and 24 weeks). The investigation overall reported the following: Because all patients had alopecia, a presumed autoimmune disease, the immune response of the patients might differ from that of healthy individuals. No change with DPC sensitization was found in the number of TCRs above 1 in 1000 frequency, and no evidence of global repertoire structure alterations was found. Compared with pre-sensitization or healthy control sets, expanded TCRs formed significantly more large CDR3 similarity clusters, which is consistent with antigen-driven responses. Repeated subsampling changed both the strength of the expansion versus patch-test correlation and the threshold at which the correlation became significant. The number of PT1 expanded TCRs positively correlated with patch test score, significant at thresholds 8, 16 and 32 but not 4.

This clonotype was counted many times. Its target antigen remains unknown. Base quality data are lacking; no much larger clone is found one base away. Germline trimming: 2 bases from V, 3 bases from J; junction bases outside gene matches: 12. The CDR3 holds 19 amino acids from the cysteine to the phenylalanine. The only DNA kept is the CDR3, 57 bases in frame from the first base. Sequences MNHEY (CDR1) and SVGEGT (CDR2) are obtained from the germline V gene. The intended sense of this specimen's time point label: patch test 2, 6 weeks after DPC sensitization. Interpreted using the paper, the treatment or condition label stands for: therapeutic diphenylcyclopropenone sensitization with weekly scalp DPC. At every patch-test visit, the blood draw took place before the patch test was put on. To be eligible, patients had to be aged 18 to 70, diagnosed with alopecia and judged suitable for DPC therapy, while pregnant patients were excluded. Unfractionated whole blood was collected in Tempus Blood RNA tubes, and total RNA was extracted from that blood.

Libraries were built with RACE. Sequencing used a NextSeq 500. Library preparation attached unique molecular identifiers to individual cDNA molecules for quantitative, reproducible TCR counting. For every blood RNA sample, sequencing covered both the TCR alpha and TCR beta chains. The authors' pipeline ran thus. Samples had a median of roughly 91,000 TCRs, with a range from roughly 23,224 to 700,000. V, J and CDR3 annotation of the TCR reads was carried out using the Decombinator software suite. To make PS versus PT1 abundance plots, every sample was subsampled to the same number of TCRs (28,000). TCRs were defined as expanded if absent before sensitization and observed at least eight times at the 2-week time point. TCRdb handled the public reads itself, with Q25 trimming in fastp and clone calling in MiXCR, and kept productive beta chains. Each record represents a unique CDR3 protein, reported with the most common genes and DNA among its rows. Here the V and J calls rest on TCRdb's processing, not on the authors' analysis. The sample table lists about 82,000 distinct CDR3 sequences, about 10% of them with a count of one. The ten largest account for about 5% of the sample.

The receptor comes from a woman aged 45-65 years with alopecia areata. Some clones in this sample may be carry-over from other donors' samples. Sequenced here: whole blood, sampled in connection with sensitization to the hapten diphenylcyclopropenone (DPC). Recombination connected TRBV6-2 or TRBV6-3 to TRBJ2-1; 11 bases in the junction line up with TRBD2. The CDR3 protein is CASSYPTSGSFSDYNEQFF. The nucleotides are TGTGCCAGCAGTTACCCAACTAGCGGGAGTTTCTCCGACTACAATGAGCAGTTCTTC.